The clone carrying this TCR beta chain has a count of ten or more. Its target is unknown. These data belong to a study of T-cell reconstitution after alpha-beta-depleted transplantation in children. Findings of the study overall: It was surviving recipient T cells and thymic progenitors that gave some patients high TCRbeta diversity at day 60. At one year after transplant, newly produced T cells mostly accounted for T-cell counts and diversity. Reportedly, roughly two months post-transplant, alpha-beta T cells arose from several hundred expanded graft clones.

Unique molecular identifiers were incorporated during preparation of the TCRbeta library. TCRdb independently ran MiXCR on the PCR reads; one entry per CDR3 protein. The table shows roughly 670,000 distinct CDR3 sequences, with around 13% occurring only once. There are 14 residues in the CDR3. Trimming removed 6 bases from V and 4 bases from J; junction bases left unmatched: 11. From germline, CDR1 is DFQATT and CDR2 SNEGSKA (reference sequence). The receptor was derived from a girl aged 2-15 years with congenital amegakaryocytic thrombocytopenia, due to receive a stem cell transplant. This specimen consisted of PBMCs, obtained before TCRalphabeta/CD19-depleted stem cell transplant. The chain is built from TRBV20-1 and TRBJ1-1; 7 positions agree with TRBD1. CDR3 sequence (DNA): TGCAGTGCATCCATAGGGGGCGTTGGCACTGAAGCTTTCTTT. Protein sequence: CSASIGGVGTEAFF.